A selection of T cell receptor beta chains follows, all from one sample in a study of T-cell reconstitution after alpha-beta-depleted transplantation in children. TCRdb redid the calling of the PCR reads with MiXCR, one entry per CDR3 protein. The sample yields a few hundred thousand distinct CDR3 sequences, 27% seen once. The input for sequencing was PBMCs, taken before TCRalphabeta/CD19-depleted stem cell transplant. These receptors all come from a boy under two years old with Wiskott-Aldrich syndrome, due to receive a stem cell transplant. CDR3s include the opening cysteine and the closing phenylalanine or tryptophan. D genes are given only for firm matches. A clone size is listed for some rows: how often the clone was seen (once, few, many), or a class if it is expanded.

TRBV27,many,TRBJ2-7,TRBD2,CASSPRLAGLYEQYF,TGTGCCAGCAGTCCCAGACTAGCGGGCCTCTACGAGCAGTACTTC
TRBV5-1,few,TRBJ2-2,TRBD1,CASRQQGIGELFF,TGCGCCAGCAGACAACAGGGGATCGGGGAGCTGTTTTTT
TRBV27,-,TRBJ2-7,TRBD2,CASSSRTSGLSYEQYF,TGTGCCAGCAGTTCCCGGACTAGCGGCCTCTCCTACGAGCAGTACTTC
TRBV20-1,few,TRBJ1-2,-,CSVGRADYGYTF,TGCAGTGTCGGAAGGGCGGATTATGGCTACACCTTC
TRBV5-1,-,TRBJ1-2,-,CASSFAGAGGYTF,TGCGCCAGCAGCTTTGCAGGGGCTGGTGGCTACACCTTC
TRBV27,-,TRBJ1-4,TRBD1,CASPNRGSVEKLFF,TGTGCCAGCCCCAACAGGGGGAGTGTTGAAAAACTGTTTTTT
TRBV30,-,TRBJ2-5,-,CAGSQTKETQYF,TGTGCCGGCTCCCAGACAAAAGAGACCCAGTACTTC
TRBV7-2,few,TRBJ2-5,-,CASSLGGLKTETQYF,TGTGCCAGCAGCTTAGGTGGCCTTAAAACAGAGACCCAGTACTTC
TRBV28,-,TRBJ2-3,-,CASTGQAGADTQYF,TGTGCCAGCACCGGGCAGGCCGGGGCAGATACGCAGTATTTT
TRBV3-1,few,TRBJ2-7,TRBD2,CASSQVAGGLEQYF,TGTGCCAGCAGCCAAGTTGCGGGAGGGCTCGAGCAGTACTTC
TRBV24-1,few,TRBJ2-1,TRBD2,CATSDTTDGSGRYNEQFF,TGTGCCACCAGTGACACGACTGATGGGAGCGGGAGGTACAATGAGCAGTTCTTC
TRBV20-1,once,TRBJ2-7,TRBD1,CSADPGTGSEQYF,TGCAGTGCTGACCCCGGGACAGGGTCCGAGCAGTACTTC
TRBV20-1,-,TRBJ1-5,-,CSAREGIGGQPQHF,TGCAGTGCTAGAGAGGGGATTGGAGGTCAGCCCCAGCATTTT
TRBV11-2,-,TRBJ2-1,TRBD2,CASSSPTSGRGNYNEQFF,TGTGCCAGCAGCTCCCCGACTAGCGGAAGGGGGAACTACAATGAGCAGTTCTTC
TRBV15,-,TRBJ2-7,TRBD2,CATSREGPSGASYEQYF,TGTGCCACCAGCAGAGAGGGGCCTAGCGGAGCTTCTTACGAGCAGTACTTC
TRBV5-1,-,TRBJ2-2,TRBD1,CASSERQGSTGELFF,TGCGCCAGCAGCGAAAGACAGGGTTCCACCGGGGAGCTGTTTTTT
TRBV7-9,few,TRBJ2-5,-,CASSWWGEETQYF,TGTGCCAGCAGCTGGTGGGGGGAGGAGACCCAGTACTTC
TRBV12-3/TRBV12-4,-,TRBJ2-7,-,CASRISSQGSEQYF,TGTGCCAGCAGGATTTCATCGCAGGGATCCGAGCAGTACTTC
TRBV2,-,TRBJ2-1,-,CASSPTGVFGYNEQFF,TGTGCCAGCAGTCCGACCGGGGTTTTCGGGTACAATGAGCAGTTCTTC
TRBV5-1,-,TRBJ2-2,-,CASSAPDGTGELFF,TGCGCCAGCAGCGCCCCCGATGGGACCGGGGAGCTGTTTTTT
TRBV7-9,few,TRBJ2-1,TRBD2,CASSAPGLAGGRNEQFF,TGTGCCAGCAGCGCCCCGGGACTAGCGGGAGGGCGGAATGAGCAGTTCTTC
TRBV7-9,few,TRBJ1-2,-,CASSLVVGQTYGYTF,TGTGCCAGCAGCTTAGTGGTAGGACAGACCTATGGCTACACCTTC
TRBV5-1,-,TRBJ2-1,-,CASSLARGTRTYNEQFF,TGCGCCAGCAGCTTGGCCCGCGGGACACGGACCTACAATGAGCAGTTCTTC
TRBV20-1,-,TRBJ2-1,TRBD2,CSARPLAGGFLNEQFF,TGCAGTGCTAGACCATTAGCGGGAGGGTTTTTGAATGAGCAGTTCTTC
TRBV5-1,few,TRBJ1-4,TRBD1,CASSLGGATNEKLFF,TGCGCCAGCAGCTTAGGGGGCGCAACTAATGAAAAACTGTTTTTT
TRBV11-2,-,TRBJ2-3,-,CASSLRGGATDTQYF,TGTGCCAGCAGCTTAAGGGGTGGGGCAACAGATACGCAGTATTTT
TRBV29-1,once,TRBJ2-7,-,CSVEKGPRFGEQYF,TGCAGCGTTGAAAAGGGACCGAGATTCGGCGAGCAGTACTTC
TRBV7-2,-,TRBJ1-2,-,CASSLAPGVSGGYTF,TGTGCCAGCAGCTTAGCGCCGGGGGTGTCTGGTGGCTACACCTTC
TRBV20-1,-,TRBJ2-2,TRBD2,CSARPGLAGMSGELFF,TGCAGTGCTAGACCGGGACTAGCGGGAATGTCCGGGGAGCTGTTTTTT
TRBV7-3,-,TRBJ2-7,TRBD2,CASSAGLAGISYEQYF,TGTGCCAGCAGCGCGGGACTAGCGGGCATTTCCTACGAGCAGTACTTC
TRBV5-6,once,TRBJ2-1,-,CASSSPGEKNEQFF,TGTGCCAGCAGCTCCCCAGGGGAAAAGAATGAGCAGTTCTTC
TRBV24-1,few,TRBJ2-1,-,CATEGGPYNEQFF,TGTGCCACCGAGGGGGGCCCCTACAATGAGCAGTTCTTC
TRBV14,few,TRBJ2-1,TRBD2,CASSQDIGLAGNEQFF,TGTGCCAGCAGCCAAGATATAGGACTAGCGGGTAATGAGCAGTTCTTC
TRBV19,-,TRBJ1-4,TRBD1,CASRGQGARDEKLFF,TGTGCCAGTAGGGGACAGGGGGCGCGTGATGAAAAACTGTTTTTT
TRBV2,-,TRBJ2-1,TRBD2,CAISLRWLAGGPCNEQFF,TGTGCCATCAGTTTACGTTGGCTAGCGGGAGGGCCTTGCAATGAGCAGTTCTTC
TRBV4-1,few,TRBJ2-7,-,CASSQDDTAGGEQYF,TGCGCCAGCAGCCAAGATGACACGGCCGGCGGCGAGCAGTACTTC
TRBV7-9,few,TRBJ1-1,TRBD1,CASSPRTGSNTEAFF,TGTGCCAGCAGCCCACGGACAGGGAGTAACACTGAAGCTTTCTTT
TRBV5-1,few,TRBJ2-1,-,CASSLVDKGYNEQFF,TGCGCCAGCAGCTTGGTGGACAAGGGGTACAATGAGCAGTTCTTC
TRBV20-1,-,TRBJ2-1,TRBD2,CSARVPSGRYNEQFF,TGCAGTGCTAGAGTGCCTAGCGGGAGGTACAATGAGCAGTTCTTC
TRBV7-9,few,TRBJ2-1,TRBD2,CASSLVAGGNKYEQFF,TGTGCCAGCAGCTTAGTAGCGGGAGGAAATAAGTATGAGCAGTTCTTC
TRBV7-9,few,TRBJ2-2,-,CASSLRLALNTGELFF,TGTGCCAGCAGCTTAAGGCTAGCGTTGAACACCGGGGAGCTGTTTTTT
TRBV18,-,TRBJ2-1,TRBD2,CASSRTSGNDEQFF,TGTGCCAGCTCGCGGACTAGCGGGAACGATGAGCAGTTCTTC
TRBV6-1,-,TRBJ2-3,-,CASSVASVSTDTQYF,TGTGCCAGCAGCGTTGCTAGCGTAAGCACAGATACGCAGTATTTT
TRBV20-1,-,TRBJ2-7,-,CSAHRSLGNYEQYF,TGCAGTGCTCACCGATCCCTGGGGAACTACGAGCAGTACTTC
TRBV2,-,TRBJ2-2,TRBD1,CASTRGLGRAGELFF,TGTGCCAGCACGAGGGGGCTCGGCCGCGCCGGGGAGCTGTTTTTT
TRBV4-1,-,TRBJ1-5,-,CASSQGPGGQPQHF,TGCGCCAGCAGCCAGGGACCCGGGGGTCAGCCCCAGCATTTT
TRBV14,-,TRBJ2-5,-,CASSQDLGGSPGEGRQETQYF,TGTGCCAGCAGCCAAGACCTCGGGGGCTCCCCGGGAGAGGGCAGGCAAGAGACCCAGTACTTC
TRBV6-5,-,TRBJ2-1,TRBD2,CASSPTGLADNEQFF,TGTGCCAGCAGTCCCACGGGACTAGCGGACAATGAGCAGTTCTTC
TRBV10-3,-,TRBJ2-3,TRBD1,CAISKMGQGADTQYF,TGTGCCATCAGTAAAATGGGACAGGGGGCAGATACGCAGTATTTT
TRBV5-1,few,TRBJ1-5,TRBD1,CASSPGTGGRQPQHF,TGCGCCAGCAGCCCAGGGACAGGGGGACGTCAGCCCCAGCATTTT
TRBV27,-,TRBJ2-7,-,CASSLNLGDEQYF,TGTGCCAGCAGTTTAAACCTCGGGGACGAGCAGTACTTC
TRBV7-2,-,TRBJ2-1,TRBD2,CASSFSTSGNEQFF,TGTGCCAGCAGCTTCTCGACTAGCGGCAATGAGCAGTTCTTC
TRBV5-1,few,TRBJ2-1,TRBD1,CASSLRGTGGYNEQFF,TGCGCCAGCAGCTTGCGAGGGACAGGGGGCTACAATGAGCAGTTCTTC
TRBV20-1,-,TRBJ1-1,-,CSARGVQVLLTEAFF,TGCAGTGCTAGAGGGGTTCAGGTCCTTTTGACTGAAGCTTTCTTT
TRBV6-5,-,TRBJ2-1,-,CASSYSKGFSYNEQFF,TGTGCCAGCAGTTACTCGAAGGGCTTCTCCTACAATGAGCAGTTCTTC
TRBV12-3/TRBV12-4,many,TRBJ2-5,-,CASREQGTGETQYF,TGTGCCAGCAGGGAACAGGGAACGGGAGAGACCCAGTACTTC
TRBV11-1,-,TRBJ2-1,TRBD2,CASSLPTKTGTSGSPEQFF,TGTGCCAGCAGCCTCCCGACCAAAACCGGGACTAGCGGGAGTCCTGAGCAGTTCTTC